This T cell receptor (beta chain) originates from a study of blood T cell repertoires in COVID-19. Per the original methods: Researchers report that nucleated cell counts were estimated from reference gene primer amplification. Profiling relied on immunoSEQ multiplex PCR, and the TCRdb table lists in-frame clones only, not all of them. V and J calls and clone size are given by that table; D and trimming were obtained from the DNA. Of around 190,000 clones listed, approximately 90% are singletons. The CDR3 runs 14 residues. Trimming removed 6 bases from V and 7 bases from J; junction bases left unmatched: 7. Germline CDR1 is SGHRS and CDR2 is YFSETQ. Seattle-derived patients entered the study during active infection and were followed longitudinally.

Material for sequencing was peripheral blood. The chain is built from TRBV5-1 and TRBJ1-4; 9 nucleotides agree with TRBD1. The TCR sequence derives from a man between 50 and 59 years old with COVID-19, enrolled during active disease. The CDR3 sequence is CASTQQGAGEKLFF. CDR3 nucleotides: TGCGCCAGCACCCAACAGGGGGCTGGTGAAAAACTGTTTTTT.